This paragraph covers one TCR beta chain sequence. One end of the junction varies from germline; a read error may be responsible. Arm-PCR of CDR3 regions and iRepertoire HTBI primers were used to build TCR beta libraries. TCRdb called the multiplex PCR reads again in MiXCR, with one record for every CDR3 protein. The table lists fewer than 500,000 distinct CDR3 sequences, 15% to 20% of them singletons. This entry is derived from a study of regulatory T cells in long-lasting Graves disease. The wider study: The antithyroid drugs taken by newly diagnosed Graves' patients had been used for under 3 months.

Time point described: newly diagnosed GD, antithyroid drugs for less than 3 months. PBMC RNA was the source of the TCR library. These data were also filed under a second study, of T cells in Graves' hyperthyroidism and ophthalmopathy. As that report states: Absence of ophthalmopathy progression within 18 months defined stable Graves' hyperthyroidism.

Specimen: peripheral blood mononuclear cells (PBMCs), collected at new diagnosis, from a patient treated with antithyroid drugs. The sequence derives from a man in his forties or fifties with Graves disease.

CDR3 sequence: CASSLSGVRVF. The DNA of the CDR3 is TGCGCCAGCAGCTTGTCCGGAGTACGAGTCTTC. This chain connects TRBV5-1 to TRBJ2-1, with unresolved D. The germline V gene encodes CDR1 SGHRS and CDR2 YFSETQ. The CDR3 sequence is 11 residues long.